The T cell receptor (beta chain) under discussion was sequenced for a study of cytomegalovirus exposure and HLA in healthy donors. Study-level background: The use of the same platform for the 90 to 150 validation repertoires and the roughly 700 first-cohort repertoires was reported by a later analysis. Study-level results: TCR sequences were mostly rare, though some public TCRs occurred in many donors. The tendency of first-cohort TCR clusters to co-occur in the roughly 130 validation repertoires was the finding of a later analysis. The CMV antigen specificity of a few CMV-associated chains was confirmed through in vitro analysis.

Only in-frame clones appear in the TCRdb table, and some are missing; sequencing was by immunoSEQ multiplex PCR. The table lists about 78,000 clones, about 96% of them singletons, with around 1.6% in the top ten. With respect to this clone: No antigen is known for it.

The CDR3 covers 13 residues. Germline CDR1 and CDR2: MNHEY and SVGAGI. After removal of 7 bases from V and 4 bases from J, the junction contained 4 bases not matched to a gene. Sequencing input: PBMCs. This clonotype was sampled from a man between 18 and 35 years old in good health and CMV-seropositive. The rearrangement links TRBV6-5 to TRBJ2-3, with TRBD2 identical over 8 bases. The CDR3 DNA reads as TGTGCCAGCACACGGGGGGGCGCAGATACGCAGTATTTT. Amino acids: CASTRGGADTQYF.